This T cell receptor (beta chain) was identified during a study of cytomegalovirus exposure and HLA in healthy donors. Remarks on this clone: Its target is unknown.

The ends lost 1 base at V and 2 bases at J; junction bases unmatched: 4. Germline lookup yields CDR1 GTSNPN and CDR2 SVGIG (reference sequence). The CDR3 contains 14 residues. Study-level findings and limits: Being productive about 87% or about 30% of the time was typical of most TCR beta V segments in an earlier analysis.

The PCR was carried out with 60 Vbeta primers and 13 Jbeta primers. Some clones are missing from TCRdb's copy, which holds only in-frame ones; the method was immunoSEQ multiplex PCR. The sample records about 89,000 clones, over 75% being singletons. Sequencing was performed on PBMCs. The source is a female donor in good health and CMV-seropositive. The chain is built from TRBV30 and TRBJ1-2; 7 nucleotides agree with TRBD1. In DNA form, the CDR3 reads TGTGCCTGGAGTGGGCAGGGGGTGAACTATGGCTACACCTTC. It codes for CAWSGQGVNYGYTF.